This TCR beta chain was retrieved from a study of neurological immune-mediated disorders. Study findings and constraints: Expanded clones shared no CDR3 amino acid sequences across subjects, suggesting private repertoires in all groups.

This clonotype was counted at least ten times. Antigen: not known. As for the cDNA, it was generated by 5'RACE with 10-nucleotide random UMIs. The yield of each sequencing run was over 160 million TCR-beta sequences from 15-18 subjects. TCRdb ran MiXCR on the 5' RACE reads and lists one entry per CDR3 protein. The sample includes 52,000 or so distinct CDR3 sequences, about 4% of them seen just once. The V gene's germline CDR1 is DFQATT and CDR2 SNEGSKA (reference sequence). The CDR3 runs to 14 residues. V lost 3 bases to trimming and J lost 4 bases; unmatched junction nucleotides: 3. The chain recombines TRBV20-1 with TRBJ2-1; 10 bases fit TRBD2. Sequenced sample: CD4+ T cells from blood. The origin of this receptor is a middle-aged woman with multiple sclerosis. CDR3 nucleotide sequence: TGCAGTGCTAGTCCTAGCGGGGGTTACAATGAGCAGTTCTTC. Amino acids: CSASPSGGYNEQFF.